The 28 T cell receptor beta chains reported below all come from one sample, sequenced in a study of T cell responses to AZD1222 COVID-19 vaccine. Method: immunoSEQ multiplex PCR; TCRdb's copy keeps in-frame clones and lacks some. The sample lists 80,000 to 95,000 clones; roughly nine tenths were seen once. This material consisted of peripheral blood, taken on day 0 of AZD1222 vaccination. The receptor set was obtained from an adult in good health.

The chain uses TRBV5-1 and TRBJ1-4, with D maybe TRBD1 (5 bases). The CDR3 extends over 19 amino acids. Deletions cut 0 bases from V and 0 bases from J, with 18 bases between. Looked up from germline, CDR1 is SGHRS and CDR2 is YFSETQ. The CDR3 coding sequence is TGCGCCAGCAGCTTGGGGGGTAGGGGCAACCCTGCAACTAATGAAAAACTGTTTTTT. This gives the protein CASSLGGRGNPATNEKLFF.

The chain uses TRBV28 and TRBJ2-7; the D call may be TRBD1 or TRBD2 (5 bases each). Germline CDR1 reads MDHEN; CDR2 reads SYDVKM. The CDR3 is made up of 16 amino acids. The V gene lost 4 bases and the J gene lost 7 bases, with 23 bases spanning the gap. The CDR3 here is CASSSELLETGREQYF. The CDR3 DNA is TGTGCCAGCAGTTCTGAGCTTCTAGAGACGGGGCGGGAGCAGTACTTC.

This clone has only one observation. The chain couples TRBV19 to TRBJ1-3, with unresolved D. V dropped 5 bases and J dropped 0 bases, with 14 bases sitting between them. The CDR3 is 16 amino acids. CDR1 LNHDA and CDR2 SQIVND come from the germline V gene (reference sequence). CDR3 sequence (DNA): TGTGCCAGTAGTCTACGGGCGGGAAGCTCTGGAAACACCATATATTTT. This gives the protein CASSLRAGSSGNTIYF.

This clone occurred once. The chain carries TRBV10-3 and TRBJ2-2; 10 bases line up with TRBD1. Per germline, CDR1 ENHRY and CDR2 SYGVKD. After removal of 6 bases from V and 3 bases from J, the junction contained 1 base not matched to a gene. The CDR3 runs to 14 residues. The CDR3 is CAIRGQGDTGELFF. CDR3 DNA: TGTGCCATCAGAGGACAGGGGGACACCGGGGAGCTGTTTTTT.

This sequence joins TRBV6-5 and TRBJ2-5; 7 bases match TRBD2. CDR3 size: 15 residues. J lost 5 bases, V lost 2 bases, and 8 bases had no gene match. Germline assignment: CDR1 MNHEY and CDR2 SVGAGI. The CDR3 loop reads CASSYGEGLWETQYF. The CDR3 DNA reads as TGTGCCAGCAGTTACGGGGAGGGGCTGTGGGAGACCCAGTACTTC.

This clone was recorded only once. V is TRBV3-1 (or the pseudogene TRBV3-2) and J is TRBJ1-3; no firm D call. The V gene lost 2 bases and the J gene lost 4 bases, with 6 bases spanning the gap. The CDR3 is made up of 13 amino acids. Germline V gene data show CDR1 as LGHDT and CDR2 as YNNKEL (reference sequence). The CDR3 loop reads CASSQIQGNTIYF. The CDR3 nucleotides read TGTGCCAGCAGCCAAATACAGGGAAACACCATATATTTT.

The chain has TRBV30 and TRBJ1-1, with D perhaps matching TRBD1 (6 bases). This CDR3 has 15 amino acids. Trimming pared 1 base from V and 3 bases from J, leaving 15 bases between. Germline V lookup: CDR1 GTSNPN, CDR2 SVGIG (reference sequence). The CDR3 DNA sequence: TGTGCCTGGAGTGAGTTCCGGGGGCGGTACACTGAAGCTTTCTTT. Protein: CAWSEFRGRYTEAFF.

The chain couples TRBV6-4 to TRBJ2-2; D not resolved. Germline V gene sequence: CDR1 MRHNA, CDR2 SNTAGT. This CDR3 is 16 amino acids long. The V gene lost 5 bases and the J gene lost 1 base, with 14 bases spanning the gap. CDR3 nucleotide sequence: TGTGCCAGCAGTCCTCAGGTGGGGATGAACACCGGGGAGCTGTTTTTT. Its protein product is CASSPQVGMNTGELFF.

The chain uses TRBV5-4 and TRBJ2-2; maybe TRBD1 (6 bases). Germline lookup yields CDR1 SGHNT and CDR2 YYREEE (reference sequence). V was cut by 0 bases and J by 6 bases, with 15 bases left in between. There are 16 residues in the CDR3. The CDR3 sequence is CASSLDLGATSGELFF. In DNA form, the CDR3 reads TGTGCCAGCAGCTTGGATCTGGGGGCGACGTCCGGGGAGCTGTTTTTT.

V usage is TRBV30 and J usage is TRBJ2-2; TRBD1 matches 9 bases. Germline V gene sequence: CDR1 GTSNPN, CDR2 SVGIG (reference sequence). V gave up 2 bases and J gave up 3 bases; unmatched junction bases: 4. This CDR3 comprises 15 residues. In DNA form, the CDR3 reads TGTGCCTGGAGTAGCGGGACAGGGTACACCGGGGAGCTGTTTTTT. Translated: CAWSSGTGYTGELFF. The whole variable domain, remainder taken from reference TRBV30 and TRBJ2-2, is SQTIHQWPATLVQPVGSPLSLECTVEGTSNPNLYWYRQAAGRGLQLLFYSVGIGQISSEVPQNLSASRPQDRQFILSSKKLLLSDSGFYLCAWSSGTGYTGELFFGEGSRLTVL.

This clone was recorded once. The V gene is TRBV7-6, the J gene TRBJ2-7; TRBD2 agrees at 11 bases. The germline V gene encodes CDR1 SGHVS and CDR2 FNYEAQ. The CDR3 spans 16 residues. V dropped 3 bases and J dropped 5; count of bases not matched to a gene: 9. CDR3 DNA: TGTGCCAGCAGCTTGCTCTCTAGCGGGAGGACAGACGAGCAGTACTTC. Translated, it gives CASSLLSSGRTDEQYF. Filled out from reference TRBV7-6 and TRBJ2-7, the complete variable domain reads GAGVSQSPRYKVTKRGQDVALRCDPISGHVSLYWYRQALGQGPEFLTYFNYEAQQDKSGLPNDRFSAERPEGSISTLTIQRTEQRDSAMYRCASSLLSSGRTDEQYFGPGTRLTVT.

In the case of this clone: The same CDR3 arises from other DNA sequences in this sample as well. The chain carries TRBV29-1 and TRBJ2-7, with D tentatively TRBD2 (7 bases). This CDR3 is built from 13 residues. Per the germline V gene, CDR1 is SQVTM and CDR2 is ANQGSEA. V lost 4 bases and J lost 0, with 10 bases in between. The CDR3 sequence is CSVGGGNSYEQYF. The CDR3 bases are TGCAGCGTTGGCGGGGGCAACTCCTACGAGCAGTACTTC.

The chain recombines TRBV27 with TRBJ1-1, with unresolved D. Germline loops: CDR1 MNHEY, CDR2 SMNVEV (reference sequence). Trimming took 6 bases from V and 0 from J, leaving 11 bases between them. This CDR3 has 14 amino acids. The DNA for the CDR3 is TGTGCCAGCAGGCCCAATCTCATGAACACTGAAGCTTTCTTT. Translation gives CASRPNLMNTEAFF.

This chain joins TRBV21-1 and TRBJ1-2. TRBV21-1 constitutes a pseudogene. The CDR3 consists of 13 residues. CDR3 sequence reads: CASSKRSGLGYTF. The CDR3 region has the DNA TGTGCCAGCAGCAAACGCTCGGGGTTGGGCTACACCTTC.

V is TRBV28 and J is TRBJ1-5, with 7 bases lining up with TRBD1. This CDR3 has 14 residues. The V gene's germline CDR1 is MDHEN and CDR2 SYDVKM. V trimming: 5 bases; J trimming: 0 bases; junction bases outside the gene matches: 1. This chain's CDR3 is CASSQGGSNQPQHF. CDR3 nucleotide sequence: TGTGCCAGCAGTCAGGGGGGTAGCAATCAGCCCCAGCATTTT.

This clone was observed once. The chain is built from TRBV6-5 and TRBJ2-3, with D perhaps matching TRBD1 (5 bases). The CDR3 sequence is 13 residues long. Germline values: CDR1 MNHEY, CDR2 SVGAGI. Between the trimmed V and J ends, which lost 4 bases and 0 bases, there was a span of 5 bases. For the CDR3, the DNA is TGTGCCAGCAGTTCAGGGAGCACAGATACGCAGTATTTT. Translation gives CASSSGSTDTQYF.

The chain combines TRBV20-1 with TRBJ2-1; 11 positions agree with TRBD2. CDR3 size: 15 residues. Germline CDR1 and CDR2: DFQATT and SNEGSKA (reference sequence). V shed 3 bases and J 7 bases; nucleotides not matched to a gene: 8. Here the CDR3 reads CSASNSGRALNEQFF. The CDR3 DNA sequence: TGCAGTGCTAGTAATAGCGGGAGGGCCCTGAATGAGCAGTTCTTC.

The J gene is TRBJ1-6, the V gene TRBV19; D not resolved. Looked up from germline, CDR1 is LNHDA and CDR2 is SQIVND (reference sequence). This CDR3 comprises 17 residues. Trimming removed 5 bases from V and 4 bases from J, with 18 bases in between. CDR3 nucleotide sequence: TGTGCCAGTAGTTCGCCATCGGGCCGCGCTTATAATTCACCCCTCCACTTT. This encodes CASSSPSGRAYNSPLHF. Variable domain in full (rest from reference TRBV19 and TRBJ1-6): DGGITQSPKYLFRKEGQNVTLSCEQNLNHDAMYWYRQDPGQGLRLIYYSQIVNDFQKGDIAEGYSVSREKKESFPLTVTSAQKNPTAFYLCASSSPSGRAYNSPLHFGNGTRLTVT.

This clone turned up a few times. The gene calls are TRBV9 and TRBJ1-1; D might be TRBD1 (5 bases). This CDR3 comprises 14 residues. CDR1 and CDR2 from the germline V gene are SGDLS and YYNGEE. V lost 2 bases and J 7 bases, leaving 15 bases between the germline ends. CDR3 DNA: TGTGCCAGCAGCGTCGAGGGCGTAGGGGATGAAGCTTTCTTT. This gives the protein CASSVEGVGDEAFF.

V and J are TRBV6-2 or TRBV6-3 and TRBJ2-5, with 8 bases lining up with TRBD1. With V trimmed by 3 bases and J by 5 bases, 8 bases remained unmatched. Germline V CDR1 and CDR2: MNHEY, SVGEGT. This CDR3 region has 15 residues. The CDR3 coding sequence is TGTGCCAGCAGTTATTCGGACAGGGAAGTTGAGACCCAGTACTTC. It encodes CASSYSDREVETQYF.

The chain has TRBV14 and TRBJ1-1; no definite D call. The CDR3 totals 15 residues. Trimming stripped 1 base from V and 6 bases from J, with 15 bases between. CDR1 is SGHDN and CDR2 is FVKESK in the germline V gene. The chain's CDR3 is CASSQVPGFDSEAFF. DNA of the CDR3: TGTGCCAGCAGCCAAGTCCCGGGTTTCGACTCTGAAGCTTTCTTT.

V and J are TRBV3-1 (or the pseudogene TRBV3-2) and TRBJ2-7; 8 bases are a match to TRBD2. CDR3 length: 14 residues. Per the germline V gene, CDR1 is LGHDT and CDR2 is YNNKEL (reference sequence). J was trimmed by 1 base and V by 2 bases; bases with no gene match: 1. The CDR3 spells CASSQLAGSYEQYF. The CDR3 DNA follows: TGTGCCAGCAGCCAATTAGCGGGATCCTACGAGCAGTACTTC.

The chain recombines TRBV19 with TRBJ1-2, with 8 bases identical to TRBD1. Germline values: CDR1 LNHDA, CDR2 SQIVND (reference sequence). The CDR3 consists of 13 residues. The V segment lost 6 bases and the J segment 4 bases; nucleotides outside the gene matches: 4. CDR3 nucleotides: TGTGCCAGTAGCCAGACAGGGGCCTATGGCTACACCTTC. This gives the protein CASSQTGAYGYTF.

The chain uses TRBV9 and TRBJ2-3, with 10 nucleotides matching TRBD2. CDR1 and CDR2 (germline): SGDLS, YYNGEE. The CDR3 length is 15 residues. V gave up 4 bases and J gave up 6 bases; unmatched junction bases: 8. For the CDR3, the DNA is TGTGCCAGCAGCACCCTAGCGGGAGATACCGATACGCAGTATTTT. Amino acids: CASSTLAGDTDTQYF.

The chain recombines TRBV6-5 with TRBJ2-5, with 7 bases aligning to TRBD2. Germline loops: CDR1 MNHEY, CDR2 SVGAGI. This CDR3 is built from 16 residues. V shed 2 bases and J 1 base; nucleotides not matched to a gene: 7. The CDR3 protein is CASSYGLDASQETQYF. In DNA, the CDR3 is TGTGCCAGCAGTTACGGACTAGACGCATCCCAAGAGACCCAGTACTTC.

The chain combines TRBV2 with TRBJ2-7, with 7 nucleotides matching TRBD2. Per germline, CDR1 SNHLY and CDR2 FYNNEI. The trim removed 6 bases at V and 5 bases at J, leaving 13 bases unmatched. The CDR3 length is 15 residues. The CDR3 nucleotides read TGTGCCAGCAGCGGACCCGGACTAGTTCTGGACGAGCAGTACTTC. It is translated as CASSGPGLVLDEQYF.

V usage is TRBV5-1 and J usage is TRBJ1-1; 8 bases map to TRBD1. The CDR3 length is 13 residues. J was trimmed by 10 bases and V by 4 bases; bases with no gene match: 9. Germline V gene sequence: CDR1 SGHRS, CDR2 YFSETQ. CDR3: CASSPRGQGRAFF. For the CDR3, the DNA is TGCGCCAGCAGCCCAAGAGGACAGGGCAGAGCTTTCTTT.

Here the CDR3 reads CASSRPGEGTDTQYF. The CDR3 nucleotides are TGTGCCAGCAGTAGACCCGGGGAGGGCACAGATACGCAGTATTTT. The chain links TRBV27 to TRBJ2-3, with D perhaps TRBD2 (6 bases). V lost 5 bases to trimming and J lost 1 base, with 13 bases between them. CDR1 is MNHEY, CDR2 SMNVEV, per germline (reference sequence). This CDR3 is built from 15 residues.